A selection of T cell receptor beta chains follows, all from one sample in a study of T cells in Graves' hyperthyroidism and ophthalmopathy. TCRdb fed the multiplex PCR reads into MiXCR, producing one record per CDR3 protein. The repertoire consists of about 640,000 distinct CDR3 sequences, with about 14% occurring once and the leading ten covering about an eighth. Specimen: blood. Source of these receptors: a woman aged 45 to 65 with Graves' ophthalmopathy. Both conserved end residues are part of each CDR3. A D gene is named only where the DNA matches it firmly. Size is omitted from some rows. Given values are once, few, many or a class for expanded clones.

TGTGCCAGCAGACACAGGTTCCGGAACGGGGAGCTGTTTTTT	CASRHRFRNGELFF	-	many	TRBV5-6	TRBJ2-2
TGTGCCAGCAGCTTAGGGACAGGGTTGGTGACCCAGTACTTC	CASSLGTGLVTQYF	TRBD1	many	TRBV13	TRBJ2-5
TGTGCCAGCTCGTCTAGTGACTACAATGAGCAGTTCTTC	CASSSSDYNEQFF	-	many	TRBV6-2/TRBV6-3	TRBJ2-1
TGCGCCAGCAGCTTGTACGGGACAGATAACTCCGCAACTAATGAAAAACTGTTTTTT	CASSLYGTDNSATNEKLFF	TRBD1	-	TRBV5-1	TRBJ1-4
TGTGCCAGCAGCTCAAGACTAGATACGCAGTATTTT	CASSSRLDTQYF	-	few	TRBV7-2	TRBJ2-3
TGTGCCAGCACAGAGAGCTCCTACGAGCAGTACTTC	CASTESSYEQYF	-	-	TRBV6-2/TRBV6-3	TRBJ2-7
TGTGCCAGCAGTTTATCTGGGACAGGGGGCCTAAACACCATATATTTT	CASSLSGTGGLNTIYF	TRBD1	-	TRBV27	TRBJ1-3
TGTGCCAGCAGTTTAATAGGCTACAATGAGCAGTTCTTC	CASSLIGYNEQFF	-	many	TRBV12-3/TRBV12-4	TRBJ2-1
TGTGCCAGCAGTTTATCGATTGGGGACCCCGGGAATCAGCCCCAGCATTTT	CASSLSIGDPGNQPQHF	-	-	TRBV27	TRBJ1-5
TGTGCCAGCAGCTTAGATCCTGGGGGCCGCTCCTATAATTCACCCCTCCACTTT	CASSLDPGGRSYNSPLHF	-	many	TRBV11-2	TRBJ1-6
TGCAGTGCTAGAACTGTAGCGGGAGTGCGAGAGCAGTACTTC	CSARTVAGVREQYF	TRBD2	few	TRBV20-1	TRBJ2-7
TGTGCCAGCAGCCTGCCGGGGGAGGGCCAAGAGACCCAGTACTTC	CASSLPGEGQETQYF	TRBD2	many	TRBV7-2	TRBJ2-5
TGCGCCAGCAGCTTGGCTGCAGGGGACATCTCCTACGAGCAGTACTTC	CASSLAAGDISYEQYF	-	-	TRBV5-1	TRBJ2-7
TGTGCCAGCAGCTTAAACTATAGGTACGAGCAGTACTTC	CASSLNYRYEQYF	-	-	TRBV7-6	TRBJ2-7
TGTGCCAGCTCACCCTCGATCACAACTAATGAAAAACTGTTTTTT	CASSPSITTNEKLFF	-	few	TRBV18	TRBJ1-4
TGTGCCAGCAGTTCTAGCGGGAGTGTTGCAGATACGCAGTATTTT	CASSSSGSVADTQYF	TRBD2	-	TRBV12-3/TRBV12-4	TRBJ2-3